Shown below are 32 T cell receptor beta chains from a single sample sequenced in a study of Graves' ophthalmopathy and Graves' hyperthyroidism. Researchers took RNA transcripts and amplified TCR beta CDR3 regions from them. RT-PCR in the first round used HTBI primers; a second-round multiplex PCR followed. TCRdb independently ran MiXCR on the multiplex PCR reads; one entry per CDR3 protein. This repertoire shows over 150,000 distinct CDR3 sequences, around two fifths found once; its top ten account for under 6.5%. Sequencing used peripheral blood. The receptor source for this set is a middle-aged woman with Graves' ophthalmopathy.

In this sample, this clonotype turned up many times. The chain uses TRBV29-1 and TRBJ1-3, with 9 bases that match TRBD1. The CDR3 loop spans 12 amino acids. Trimming cost V 6 bases and J 4 bases; bases outside gene matches: 1. Germline assignment: CDR1 SQVTM and CDR2 ANQGSEA. The CDR3 loop reads CSVGTGGNTIYF. In DNA form, the CDR3 reads TGCAGCGTGGGGACAGGGGGAAACACCATATATTTT.

V usage is TRBV28 and J usage is TRBJ2-5; D is unclear. Germline CDR1 reads MDHEN; CDR2 reads SYDVKM. The CDR3 has 15 residues. With 5 bases removed from V and 0 bases from J, the gap between germline ends came to 13 bases. Written as DNA, the CDR3 is TGTGCCAGCAGTAGCCTGAGTCAGAACCAAGAGACCCAGTACTTC. This sequence encodes CASSSLSQNQETQYF.

A few counts support this clonotype. The chain carries TRBV28 and TRBJ2-5; D ambiguous. CDR1 is MDHEN and CDR2 is SYDVKM in the germline V gene. The length of the CDR3 is 13 residues. The V and J ends lost 6 bases and 5 bases respectively, with 13 bases between them. CDR3 nucleotide sequence: TGTGCCAGCAGCCAATGGAGAGGCGAGACCCAGTACTTC. Translating it yields CASSQWRGETQYF.

The rearrangement joins TRBV6-1 to TRBJ1-6; D gene uncertain. Trimming left V 7 bases short and J 6 bases short, with 10 bases between. The CDR3 has 13 amino acids. The germline V gene encodes CDR1 MNHNS and CDR2 SASEGT. The CDR3 DNA reads as TGTGCCAGCACCATTCGTCTTAATTCACCCCTCCACTTT. It translates to CASTIRLNSPLHF.

This clonotype was detected many times. This rearrangement joins TRBV29-1 to TRBJ1-1; D not resolved. The CDR3 extends over 14 amino acids. Germline CDR1 and CDR2: SQVTM and ANQGSEA. The V gene lost 2 bases and the J gene lost 5 bases, with 15 bases spanning the gap. Here the CDR3 reads CSVELGQKRTEAFF. For the CDR3, the DNA is TGCAGCGTTGAATTAGGTCAAAAGAGGACTGAAGCTTTCTTT.

This clonotype was counted at least ten times. This chain connects TRBV14 to TRBJ2-5; 10 bases line up with TRBD1. Trimming cost V 5 bases and J 2 bases; bases outside gene matches: 5. Looked up from germline, CDR1 is SGHDN and CDR2 is FVKESK. This CDR3 comprises 15 residues. CDR3 region: CASSAWDRGQETQYF. In DNA form, the CDR3 reads TGTGCCAGCAGCGCCTGGGACAGGGGTCAAGAGACCCAGTACTTC.

V usage is TRBV12-3 or TRBV12-4 and J usage is TRBJ1-5; D is perhaps TRBD1 (6 bases). The germline V and J ends were trimmed by 6 bases and 4 bases, with 19 bases remaining between them. The CDR3 is 16 amino acids. CDR3 sequence: CASSPTGARSNQPQHF. CDR3 DNA sequence: TGTGCCAGCAGCCCGACAGGAGCGCGCAGTAATCAGCCCCAGCATTTT.

The chain couples TRBV6-2 or TRBV6-3 to TRBJ1-5; D is uncertain. The CDR3 has 15 amino acids. Trimming took off 5 bases at V and 0 bases at J, with 11 bases between the two ends. Looked up from germline, CDR1 is MNHEY and CDR2 is SVGEGT. The CDR3 protein is CASSASGYSNQPQHF. CDR3 sequence (DNA): TGTGCCAGCAGTGCCTCAGGTTATAGCAATCAGCCCCAGCATTTT.

This clonotype appeared many times. The rearrangement joins TRBV20-1 to TRBJ1-6; D ambiguous. The V and J ends lost 6 bases and 10 bases respectively, with 19 bases between them. CDR3 length equals 14 residues. The germline CDR1 and CDR2 sequences are DFQATT and SNEGSKA (reference sequence). This CDR3 reads CSAPQWGVGSPLHF. CDR3 nucleotides: TGCAGTGCCCCGCAGTGGGGAGTAGGATCACCCCTCCACTTT.

This clonotype was seen ten or more times. The CDR3 spells CASSFQQARHQPQHF. The DNA of the CDR3 is TGTGCCAGCAGCTTTCAACAGGCCAGACATCAGCCCCAGCATTTT. The gene calls are TRBV28 and TRBJ1-5; possibly TRBD1 for D (5 bases). V lost 6 bases and J lost 5, with 17 bases in between. The CDR3 covers 15 residues. From germline, CDR1 is MDHEN and CDR2 SYDVKM. The complete variable domain, with remaining parts taken from reference TRBV28 and TRBJ1-5, reads DVKVTQSSRYLVKRTGEKVFLECVQDMDHENMFWYRQDPGLGLRLIYFSYDVKMKEKGDIPEGYSVSREKKERFSLILESASTNQTSMYLCASSFQQARHQPQHFGDGTRLSIL.

The rearrangement links TRBV6-2 or TRBV6-3 to TRBJ1-2; possible D gene TRBD1, 5 bases. The germline CDR1 and CDR2 sequences are MNHEY and SVGEGT. V was shortened by 0 bases and J by 3 bases, with 11 bases between the two germline ends. This CDR3 is built from 15 residues. DNA for the CDR3: TGTGCCAGCAGTTACTCGGGGCAGGGAGACTATGGCTACACCTTC. Translating gives CASSYSGQGDYGYTF.

The chain joins TRBV28 to TRBJ2-7, with a tentative D call TRBD2 (6 bases). V lost 5 bases, J lost 3 bases, and 14 bases lay in between. The CDR3 length is 14 residues. The germline V gene encodes CDR1 MDHEN and CDR2 SYDVKM. CDR3 sequence: CASSGRGTDYEQYF. The CDR3 coding sequence is TGTGCCAGCAGTGGCCGGGGGACGGACTACGAGCAGTACTTC.

To note about this clonotype: The conserved phenylalanine or tryptophan is not found at the CDR3 terminus, so this likely reflects a read error. The CDR3 sequence: CASSFRGTEAFS. The CDR3 region has the DNA TGTGCCAGCAGCTTCAGAGGCACTGAAGCTTTCTCT. The chain links TRBV11-2 to TRBJ1-1; D is unclear. V lost 3 bases and J 4 bases, leaving 6 bases between the germline ends. CDR3 length: 12 amino acids. Germline CDR1 and CDR2: SGHAT and FQNNGV.

This clonotype was picked up a small number of times. V is TRBV20-1 and J is TRBJ1-2; D might be TRBD1 (6 bases). The germline CDR1 and CDR2 sequences are DFQATT and SNEGSKA (reference sequence). This CDR3 spans 10 amino acids. Trimming left V 5 bases short and J 8 bases short, with 9 bases between. The CDR3 is CSASGQGYTF. The CDR3, as DNA: TGCAGTGCTTCTGGACAGGGCTACACCTTC.

By sample share, this clonotype is medium-sized. The chain combines TRBV6-2 or TRBV6-3 with TRBJ2-7; 9 nucleotides align to TRBD2. Per germline, CDR1 MNHEY and CDR2 SVGEGT. V was clipped by 2 bases and J by 6 bases; unmatched bases: 11. The CDR3 totals 16 residues. The CDR3, as DNA: TGTGCCAGCAGTTACCCGGGACTAGCAGGGTTCGGCGAGCAGTACTTC. It is translated as CASSYPGLAGFGEQYF.

This chain links TRBV6-1 with TRBJ2-7, with 11 bases that match TRBD1. This CDR3 is 15 amino acids long. Trimming removed 6 bases from V and 2 bases from J; junction bases left unmatched: 6. Germline V gene data show CDR1 as MNHNS and CDR2 as SASEGT. CDR3 in DNA: TGTGCCAGCAGCGCGGGGACAGGGGGACCCTACGAGCAGTACTTC. This encodes CASSAGTGGPYEQYF.

The chain carries TRBV6-1 and TRBJ1-6, with D maybe TRBD1 (5 bases). This CDR3 is built from 15 residues. CDR1 is MNHNS, CDR2 SASEGT, per germline. V was clipped by 3 bases and J by 11 bases, with 17 bases between them. CDR3 region: CASSEAWWGRTPLHF. The CDR3 coding sequence is TGTGCCAGCAGTGAGGCGTGGTGGGGCAGGACACCCCTCCACTTT.

This clonotype was seen once. The V gene is TRBV6-2 or TRBV6-3, the J gene TRBJ1-5; 10 bases fit TRBD1. Germline V CDR1 and CDR2: MNHEY, SVGEGT. The V and J ends lost 10 bases and 5 bases, in that order; junction bases with no gene match: 5. CDR3 length: 13 amino acids. The CDR3 reads CAIRDRGDQPQHF. For the CDR3, the DNA is TGTGCCATTAGGGACAGGGGTGATCAGCCCCAGCATTTT.

This clonotype occurred many times. The rearrangement joins TRBV12-3 or TRBV12-4 to TRBJ2-5; D is unclear. The CDR3 consists of 14 residues. V was trimmed by 5 bases and J by 2 bases, leaving 12 bases between them. The CDR3 nucleotides are TGTGCCAGCAGTCCCGTTCGGGCGCAAGAGACCCAGTACTTC. It translates to CASSPVRAQETQYF.

This clonotype came up many times. This chain uses TRBV7-8 with TRBJ1-1, with D uncertain. V dropped 8 bases and J dropped 5 bases, with 12 bases sitting between them. Germline CDR1 reads SGHVS; CDR2 reads FQNEAQ. The CDR3 runs 12 residues. The CDR3 here is CASGPARTEAFF. For the CDR3, the DNA is TGTGCCAGCGGGCCCGCGAGGACTGAAGCTTTCTTT. Full variable domain (rest looked up from reference TRBV7-8 and TRBJ1-1): GAGVSQSPRYKVAKRGQDVALRCDPISGHVSLFWYQQALGQGPEFLTYFQNEAQLDKSGLPSDRFFAERPEGSVSTLKIQRTQQEDSAVYLCASGPARTEAFFGQGTRLTVV.

This clonotype was observed once. The chain is built from TRBV28 and TRBJ1-6, with D perhaps TRBD1 (5 bases). CDR3 length: 15 residues. Germline CDR1 is MDHEN and CDR2 is SYDVKM. The germline V and J ends were trimmed by 5 bases and 7 bases, with 15 bases remaining between them. The chain's CDR3 is CASSEGGGANSPLHF. The DNA of the CDR3 is TGTGCCAGCAGTGAAGGCGGGGGAGCGAATTCACCCCTCCACTTT.

This rearrangement joins TRBV28 to TRBJ2-7; 10 positions match TRBD2. Losses at the gene ends were 1 base for V and 4 bases for J; bases not matched to a gene: 4. The CDR3 is made up of 15 amino acids. Germline V gives CDR1 MDHEN, CDR2 SYDVKM. The CDR3 DNA is TGTGCCAGCAGTTTATCGGCTAGCGGGAGTTACGAGCAGTACTTC. The encoded protein is CASSLSASGSYEQYF.

The chain joins TRBV7-8 to TRBJ1-2; 7 bases are shared with TRBD1. Germline trimming cut 5 bases from V and 1 base from J; bases unmatched to any gene: 4. The CDR3 loop spans 14 amino acids. Germline lookup yields CDR1 SGHVS and CDR2 FQNEAQ. The CDR3 reads CASSLWDSNYGYTF. The CDR3 nucleotides are TGTGCCAGCAGCCTCTGGGACAGTAACTATGGCTACACCTTC.

This chain connects TRBV5-1 to TRBJ1-5; D gene uncertain. The length of the CDR3 is 14 residues. V shed 0 bases and J shed 4 bases, with 8 bases lying between them. Germline values: CDR1 SGHRS, CDR2 YFSETQ. Written as DNA, the CDR3 is TGCGCCAGCAGCTTGGATTGGGGAAATCAGCCCCAGCATTTT. This translates into CASSLDWGNQPQHF.

This clonotype was picked up many times. CDR3 loop: CASSRMTGIGSYEQYF. In nucleotides, the CDR3 is TGCGCCAGCAGCCGAATGACAGGGATAGGTTCCTACGAGCAGTACTTC. The chain joins TRBV4-1 to TRBJ2-7; 7 bases fit TRBD1. The ends lost 4 bases at V and 1 base at J; junction bases unmatched: 10. The length of the CDR3 is 16 residues. Per germline, CDR1 MGHRA and CDR2 YSYEKL.

V gene TRBV2 combines with J gene TRBJ1-6; D remains unclear. CDR1 is SNHLY, CDR2 FYNNEI, per germline. Trimming removed 6 bases at V and 3 bases at J, with 6 bases between. This CDR3 is 13 amino acids long. The CDR3 DNA follows: TGTGCCAGCAGCGGGGACTATAATTCACCCCTCCACTTT. Protein sequence: CASSGDYNSPLHF. The full variable domain, completed using reference TRBV2 and TRBJ1-6, is EPEVTQTPSHQVTQMGQEVILRCVPISNHLYFYWYRQILGQKVEFLVSFYNNEISEKSEIFDDQFSVERPDGSNFTLKIRSTKLEDSAMYFCASSGDYNSPLHFGNGTRLTVT.

This clonotype has ten or more counts. The rearrangement links TRBV29-1 to TRBJ2-7, with D possibly TRBD2 on 6 matching bases. Looked up from germline, CDR1 is SQVTM and CDR2 is ANQGSEA. The CDR3 is 12 residues long. Trimming stripped 6 bases from V and 2 bases from J, with 11 bases between. The CDR3 DNA reads as TGCAGCGTGGGGCGGGGCACCTACGAGCAGTACTTC. This sequence encodes CSVGRGTYEQYF.

This clonotype was counted many times. The genes are TRBV3-1 and TRBJ1-1, with 10 bases identical to TRBD1. The germline gives CDR1 LGHDT, CDR2 YNNKEL (reference sequence). The CDR3 length is 14 residues. V was clipped by 4 bases and J by 7 bases; unmatched bases: 6. The CDR3: CASSLGTGVNEAFF. The CDR3 DNA follows: TGTGCCAGCAGCCTCGGGACAGGGGTTAATGAAGCTTTCTTT.

This clonotype was seen repeatedly, ten times or more. DNA of the CDR3: TGTGCCAGCAGCCTGTTAGCGGGGATGGTGAGCGGGGAGCTGTTTTTT. Encoded protein: CASSLLAGMVSGELFF. This chain joins TRBV7-6 and TRBJ2-2; the match to TRBD2 covers 8 bases. Looked up from germline, CDR1 is SGHVS and CDR2 is FNYEAQ. The V segment lost 5 bases and the J segment 7 bases; nucleotides outside the gene matches: 12. The CDR3 consists of 16 residues. Full variable domain (missing parts from reference TRBV7-6 and TRBJ2-2): GAGVSQSPRYKVTKRGQDVALRCDPISGHVSLYWYRQALGQGPEFLTYFNYEAQQDKSGLPNDRFSAERPEGSISTLTIQRTEQRDSAMYRCASSLLAGMVSGELFFGEGSRLTVL.

In this sample, this clonotype turned up a few times. The rearrangement uses TRBV2 and TRBJ1-5; the match to TRBD1 covers 8 bases. Germline CDR1 is SNHLY and CDR2 is FYNNEI. V shed 7 bases and J 4 bases; nucleotides not matched to a gene: 9. The CDR3 is 15 amino acids. The CDR3 here is CASKTQGARNQPQHF. The CDR3 DNA is TGTGCCAGCAAGACCCAGGGGGCGCGGAATCAGCCCCAGCATTTT.

The chain has TRBV28 and TRBJ2-4; 11 positions match TRBD2. V was pared by 5 bases and J by 6 bases, with 3 bases of the junction left unmatched. In germline, CDR1 is MDHEN, CDR2 SYDVKM. The CDR3 has 14 residues. Here the CDR3 reads CASSEGLAVNIQYF. In nucleotides, the CDR3 is TGTGCCAGCAGTGAGGGACTAGCGGTAAACATTCAGTACTTC.

This clonotype was observed at least ten times. The chain employs TRBV20-1 and TRBJ2-7; possible D gene TRBD1, 6 bases. Germline-derived CDR1 and CDR2 are DFQATT and SNEGSKA (reference sequence). Trimming shortened V by 0 bases and J by 7 bases, and 13 bases separated the two germline ends. The CDR3 is made up of 13 amino acids. The CDR3 DNA follows: TGCAGTGCTAGAGATGGGGGCCCTCGGGAGCAGTACTTC. As protein: CSARDGGPREQYF.